These 8 T cell receptor beta chains were all obtained from the same sample, sequenced in a study of cytomegalovirus exposure and HLA in healthy donors. 13 Jbeta primers and 60 Vbeta primers were used for the PCR. Measured with immunoSEQ multiplex PCR; TCRdb has only the in-frame clones, and not every one. This sample has some 120,000 clones, with 75% to 90% found just once. Sequences were obtained from PBMCs. These receptors came from a man between 40 and 49 years old in good health and CMV-seronegative.

This clone was seen a single time. The chain recombines TRBV10-3 with TRBJ1-1; D uncertain. V was cut by 6 bases and J by 1 base, with 6 bases left in between. Germline CDR1 reads ENHRY; CDR2 reads SYGVKD. CDR3 length: 12 residues. DNA for the CDR3: TGTGCCATCAGCCACAAGAACACTGAAGCTTTCTTT. This sequence encodes CAISHKNTEAFF.

J is TRBJ2-1 and V is TRBV7-2; TRBD1 matches at 7 bases. CDR1 is SGHTA, CDR2 FQGNSA, per germline. The J segment lost 12 bases and the V segment lost 3 bases, leaving 5 bases of the junction unmatched. The CDR3 spans 12 residues. CDR3 protein: CASSFLRDRQFF. The CDR3 coding sequence is TGTGCCAGCAGCTTCCTCCGGGACAGGCAGTTCTTC.

This clone came up once. The chain carries TRBV7-2 and TRBJ1-1; 7 positions match TRBD1. J was trimmed by 4 bases and V by 4 bases; bases with no gene match: 3. The CDR3 loop spans 13 amino acids. From germline, CDR1 is SGHTA and CDR2 FQGNSA. The CDR3 DNA reads TGTGCCAGCAGCTACAGGGGAGGCACTGAAGCTTTCTTT. Protein: CASSYRGGTEAFF.

The V and J genes are TRBV7-2 and TRBJ2-5, with D tentatively TRBD2 (6 bases). V gave up 5 bases and J gave up 5 bases, with 12 bases separating them. Per the germline V gene, CDR1 is SGHTA and CDR2 is FQGNSA. The CDR3 has 13 residues. The CDR3 sequence: CASSRGVSETQYF. The CDR3, as DNA: TGTGCCAGCAGCCGCGGGGTGTCGGAGACCCAGTACTTC.

The rearrangement uses TRBV5-6 and TRBJ1-5; the match to TRBD1 covers 9 bases. Germline CDR1 is SGHDT and CDR2 is YYEEEE. The CDR3 is 14 residues long. The ends lost 4 bases at V and 7 bases at J; junction bases unmatched: 6. The CDR3 region is CASSEQGAKQPQHF. DNA for the CDR3: TGTGCCAGCAGCGAACAGGGGGCAAAACAGCCCCAGCATTTT.

This chain uses TRBV11-2 with TRBJ1-1; D remains unclear. Trimming took off 2 bases at V and 0 bases at J, with 4 bases between the two ends. Germline V gives CDR1 SGHAT, CDR2 FQNNGV. CDR3 length: 13 residues. CDR3: CASSLSLNTEAFF. The CDR3 DNA follows: TGTGCCAGCAGCTTATCCTTGAACACTGAAGCTTTCTTT.

The V and J genes are TRBV30 and TRBJ2-1; a weak D match, TRBD2 (6 bases). V was trimmed by 5 bases and J by 3 bases, leaving 14 bases between them. The germline gives CDR1 GTSNPN, CDR2 SVGIG (reference sequence). The CDR3 has 14 residues. The CDR3 reads CAWSRDSNYNEQFF. As DNA, the CDR3 is TGTGCCTGGTCCCGGGACTCCAACTACAATGAGCAGTTCTTC.

This clone was observed a few times. V and J are TRBV7-2 and TRBJ1-4; D is possibly TRBD1 (6 bases). Trimming took 5 bases from V and 0 from J, leaving 22 bases between them. Germline lookup yields CDR1 SGHTA and CDR2 FQGNSA. The CDR3 loop spans 19 amino acids. The CDR3 sequence: CASSKNPPGTTTTNEKLFF. As DNA, the CDR3 is TGTGCCAGCAGCAAAAATCCTCCAGGGACAACTACAACTAATGAAAAACTGTTTTTT. Combining the CDR3 with reference TRBV7-2 and TRBJ1-4 gives the whole variable domain GAGVSQSPSNKVTEKGKDVELRCDPISGHTALYWYRQSLGQGLEFLIYFQGNSAPDKSGLPSDRFSAERTGGSVSTLTIQRTQQEDSAVYLCASSKNPPGTTTTNEKLFFGSGTQLSVL.